This T cell receptor (beta chain) came from a study of shared clonotypes between healthy human individuals. CDR3 size: 15 residues. From germline, CDR1 is SGHTA and CDR2 FQGNSA. V was cut by 1 base and J by 8 bases, with 15 bases left in between. Naive CD8 cells, CD45RO-negative and positively selected for CCR7, excluded terminally differentiated effector memory CD45RA+ cells. This table comes from immunoSEQ multiplex PCR, and its TCRdb copy is limited to in-frame clones, with some not included. The table lists some 580,000 clones, nearly 98% of them singletons, with 0.3% in the top ten. This clone was counted a single time.

The chain combines TRBV7-2 with TRBJ2-1; perhaps TRBD2 as D (6 bases). The sequence derives from a man aged 30 to 39 in good health. Material for sequencing was naive CD8+ T cells sorted from blood. The CDR3 bases are TGTGCCAGCAGCTTAGTTGACGGGGGTTACGATGAGCAGTTCTTC. This encodes CASSLVDGGYDEQFF.